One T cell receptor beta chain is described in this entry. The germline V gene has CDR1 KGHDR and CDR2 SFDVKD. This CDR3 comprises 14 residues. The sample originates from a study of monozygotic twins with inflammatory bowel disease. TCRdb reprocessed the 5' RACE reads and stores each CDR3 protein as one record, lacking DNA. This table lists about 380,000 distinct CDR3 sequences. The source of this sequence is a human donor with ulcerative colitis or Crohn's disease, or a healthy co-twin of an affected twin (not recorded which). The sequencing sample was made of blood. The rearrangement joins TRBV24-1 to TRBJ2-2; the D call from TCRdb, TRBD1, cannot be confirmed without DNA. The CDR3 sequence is CATSDPGNTGELFF.